This TCR beta chain was observed in a study of technical replicates of blood from a handful of donors. Generated by immunoSEQ multiplex PCR, the TCRdb table keeps only in-frame clones and is missing some. The repertoire holds 55,000 to 75,000 clones, with around 96% as singletons. This CDR3 has 14 residues. Germline CDR1 SGHTA, CDR2 FQGNSA. V was trimmed by 5 bases and J by 5 bases, leaving 12 bases between them. The specimen was T cells isolated from PBMCs. The source is a human donor in good health. The V and J genes are TRBV7-2 and TRBJ2-2; tentatively, D is TRBD2 (6 bases). The CDR3 sequence: CASSTGLLTGELFF. The CDR3 DNA reads as TGTGCCAGCAGCACCGGACTACTTACCGGGGAGCTGTTTTTT.